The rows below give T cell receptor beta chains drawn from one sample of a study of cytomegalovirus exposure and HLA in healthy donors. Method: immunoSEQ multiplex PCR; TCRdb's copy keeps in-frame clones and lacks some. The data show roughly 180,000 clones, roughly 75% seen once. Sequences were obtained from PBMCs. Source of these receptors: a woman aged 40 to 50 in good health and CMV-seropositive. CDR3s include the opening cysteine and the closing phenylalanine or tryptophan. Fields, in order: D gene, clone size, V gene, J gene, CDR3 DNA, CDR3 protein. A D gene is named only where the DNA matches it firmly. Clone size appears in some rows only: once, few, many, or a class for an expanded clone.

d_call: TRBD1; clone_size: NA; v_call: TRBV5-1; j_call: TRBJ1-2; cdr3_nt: TGCGCCAGCAGCTTGCAGGGGGCGGATGGCTACACCTTC; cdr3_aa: CASSLQGADGYTF
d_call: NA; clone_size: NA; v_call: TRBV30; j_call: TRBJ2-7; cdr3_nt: TGTGCCTGGAGAGTTATAGGGGGTTACGAGCAGTACTTC; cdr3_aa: CAWRVIGGYEQYF
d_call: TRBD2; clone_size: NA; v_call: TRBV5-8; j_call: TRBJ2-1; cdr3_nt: TGTGCCAGCAGCTTAGCGGGAGGGCATGAGCAGTTCTTC; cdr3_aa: CASSLAGGHEQFF
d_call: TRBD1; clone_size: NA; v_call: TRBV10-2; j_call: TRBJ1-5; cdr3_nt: TGCGCCAGCAGTGTTGGGAAGGGGGCACTGGATCAGCCCCAGCATTTT; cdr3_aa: CASSVGKGALDQPQHF
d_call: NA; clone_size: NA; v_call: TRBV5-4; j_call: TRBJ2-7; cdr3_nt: TGTGCCAGCAGCACCTCAGGTACCTCCTACGAGCAGTACTTC; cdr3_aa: CASSTSGTSYEQYF
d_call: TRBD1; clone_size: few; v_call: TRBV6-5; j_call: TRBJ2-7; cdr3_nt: TGTGCCAGCAGTTACAACGGACAGGGGAGGTACGAGCAGTACTTC; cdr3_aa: CASSYNGQGRYEQYF
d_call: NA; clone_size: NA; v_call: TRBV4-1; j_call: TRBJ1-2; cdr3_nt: TGCGCCAGCAGCCAAGGACAGTCCTATGGCTACACCTTC; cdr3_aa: CASSQGQSYGYTF
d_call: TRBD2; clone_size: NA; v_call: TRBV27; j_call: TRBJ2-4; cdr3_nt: TGTGCCAGCAGTTTAAGGGGGATAGCGGGAGGAAAAAACATTCAGTACTTC; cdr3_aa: CASSLRGIAGGKNIQYF
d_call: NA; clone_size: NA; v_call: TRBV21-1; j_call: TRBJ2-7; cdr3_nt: TGTGCCAGCCCGCAAAATTCCCCTTTCGGGACAGGGCGATACGAGCAGTACTTC; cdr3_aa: CASPQNSPFGTGRYEQYF
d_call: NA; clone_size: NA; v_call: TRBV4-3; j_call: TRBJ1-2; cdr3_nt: TGCGCCAGCAGCCAAGATTTCAGAGGGGCGCGGGGCTATGGCTACACCTTC; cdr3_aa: CASSQDFRGARGYGYTF
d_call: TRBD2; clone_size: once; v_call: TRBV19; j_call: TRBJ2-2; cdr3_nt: TGTGCCAGTAGTAAAAGACTTAGCGGGAGGGTAGCCGGGGAGCTGTTTTTT; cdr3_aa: CASSKRLSGRVAGELFF
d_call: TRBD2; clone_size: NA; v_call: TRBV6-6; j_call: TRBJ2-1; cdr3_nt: TGTGCCAGCAGTGGACTAGCGGGAGGTTGGGATGAGCAGTTCTTC; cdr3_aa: CASSGLAGGWDEQFF
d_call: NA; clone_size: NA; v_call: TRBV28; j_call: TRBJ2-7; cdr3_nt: TGTGCCAGCAGGTCAGGATTAGGCTACGAGCAGTACTTC; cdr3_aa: CASRSGLGYEQYF
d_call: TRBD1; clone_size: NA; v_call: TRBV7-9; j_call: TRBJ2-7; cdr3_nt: TGTGCCAGCAGCGTGACAGGGCCCTCCTACGAGCAGTACTTC; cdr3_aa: CASSVTGPSYEQYF
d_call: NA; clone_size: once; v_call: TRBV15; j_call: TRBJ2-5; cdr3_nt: TGTGCCACCAGCAGGGGGTACACCGGAGGGGGAGGGCTAAAGACCCAGTACTTC; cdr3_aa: CATSRGYTGGGGLKTQYF